This T cell receptor (beta chain) originates from a study of control samples from healthy donors and cancer patients. TCRdb keeps only in-frame clones here, not all; method: immunoSEQ multiplex PCR. The profile covers about 100,000 clones, with more than 85% appearing a single time and more than 15% taken by the ten largest. The CDR3 length is 13 residues. V lost 5 bases, J lost 5 bases, and 9 bases lay in between. CDR1 is MNHEY, CDR2 SMNVEV, per germline (reference sequence). The source material was blood. This clonotype was sampled from a woman in her forties or fifties in good health. V usage is TRBV27 and J usage is TRBJ2-2; D is perhaps TRBD1 (6 bases). The CDR3 spells CASSETGTGELFF. For the CDR3, the DNA is TGTGCCAGCAGTGAAACAGGGACCGGGGAGCTGTTTTTT.